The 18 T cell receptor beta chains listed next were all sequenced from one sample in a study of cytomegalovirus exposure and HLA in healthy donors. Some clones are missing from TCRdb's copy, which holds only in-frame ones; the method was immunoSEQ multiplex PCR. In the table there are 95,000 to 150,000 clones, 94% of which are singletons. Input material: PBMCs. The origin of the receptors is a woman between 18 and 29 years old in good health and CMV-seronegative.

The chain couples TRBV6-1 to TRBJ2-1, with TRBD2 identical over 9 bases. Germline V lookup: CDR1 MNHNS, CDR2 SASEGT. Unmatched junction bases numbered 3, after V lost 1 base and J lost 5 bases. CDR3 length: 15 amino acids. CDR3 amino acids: CASSEERGAHNEQFF. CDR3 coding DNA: TGTGCCAGCAGTGAAGAGCGGGGGGCCCACAATGAGCAGTTCTTC.

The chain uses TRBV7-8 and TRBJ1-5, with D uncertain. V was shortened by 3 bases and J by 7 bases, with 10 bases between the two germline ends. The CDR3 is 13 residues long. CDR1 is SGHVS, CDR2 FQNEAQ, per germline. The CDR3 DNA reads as TGTGCCAGCAGCTTCGATATCGGGCAGCCCCAGCATTTT. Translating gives CASSFDIGQPQHF. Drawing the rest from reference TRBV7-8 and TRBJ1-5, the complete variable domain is GAGVSQSPRYKVAKRGQDVALRCDPISGHVSLFWYQQALGQGPEFLTYFQNEAQLDKSGLPSDRFFAERPEGSVSTLKIQRTQQEDSAVYLCASSFDIGQPQHFGDGTRLSIL.

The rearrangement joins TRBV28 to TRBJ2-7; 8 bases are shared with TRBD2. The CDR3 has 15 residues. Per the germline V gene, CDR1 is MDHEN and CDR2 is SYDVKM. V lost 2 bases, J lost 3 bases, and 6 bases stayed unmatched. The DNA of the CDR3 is TGTGCCAGCAGTTTAGGCAGCGGGAGTAGCTACGAGCAGTACTTC. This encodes CASSLGSGSSYEQYF.

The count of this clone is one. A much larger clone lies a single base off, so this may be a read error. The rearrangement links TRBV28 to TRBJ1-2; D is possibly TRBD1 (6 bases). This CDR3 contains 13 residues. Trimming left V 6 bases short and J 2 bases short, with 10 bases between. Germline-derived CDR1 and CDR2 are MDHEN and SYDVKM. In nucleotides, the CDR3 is TGTGCCAGCAGCCTAACAGGGAACTATGGCTACACCTTC. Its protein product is CASSLTGNYGYTF.

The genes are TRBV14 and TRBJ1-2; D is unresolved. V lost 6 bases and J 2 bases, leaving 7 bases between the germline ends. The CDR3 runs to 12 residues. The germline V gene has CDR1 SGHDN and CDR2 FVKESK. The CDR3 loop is CASSRENYGYTF. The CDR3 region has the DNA TGTGCCAGCAGTCGGGAGAACTATGGCTACACCTTC.

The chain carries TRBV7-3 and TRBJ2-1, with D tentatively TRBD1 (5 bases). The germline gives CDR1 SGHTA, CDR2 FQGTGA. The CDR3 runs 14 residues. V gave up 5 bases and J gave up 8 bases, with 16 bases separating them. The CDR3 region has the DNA TGTGCCAGCAGCGCCACCCCAGGGTTAGATGAGCAGTTCTTC. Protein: CASSATPGLDEQFF.

CDR3 in amino acids: CASSFSSAGGGGPKFF. The CDR3 DNA is TGTGCCAGCAGCTTTAGCTCAGCCGGAGGAGGAGGGCCGAAGTTCTTC. The chain links TRBV7-9 to TRBJ2-1; maybe TRBD2 (6 bases). V was trimmed by 3 bases and J by 14 bases, leaving 26 bases between them. CDR1 and CDR2 (germline): SEHNR, FQNEAQ (reference sequence). CDR3 size: 16 residues.

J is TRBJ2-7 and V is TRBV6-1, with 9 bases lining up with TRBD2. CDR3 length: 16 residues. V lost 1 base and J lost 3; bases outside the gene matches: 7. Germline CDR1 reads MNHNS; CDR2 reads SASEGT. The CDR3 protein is CASSEGSSGRIYEQYF. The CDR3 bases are TGTGCCAGCAGTGAAGGTAGTAGCGGGAGAATCTACGAGCAGTACTTC.

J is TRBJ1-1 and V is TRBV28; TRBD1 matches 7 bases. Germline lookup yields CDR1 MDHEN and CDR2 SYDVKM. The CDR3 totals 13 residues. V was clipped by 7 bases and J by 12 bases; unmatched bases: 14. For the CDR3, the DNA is TGTGCCAGCATCGACGACAGGGCCTTGGGGTCTTTCTTT. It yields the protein CASIDDRALGSFF.

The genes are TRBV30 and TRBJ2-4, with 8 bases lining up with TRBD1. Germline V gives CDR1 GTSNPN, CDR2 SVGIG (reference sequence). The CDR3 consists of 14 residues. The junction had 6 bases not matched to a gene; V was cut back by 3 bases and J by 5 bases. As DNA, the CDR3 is TGTGCCTGGAGCGGACAGGGTGGCCAAAACATTCAGTACTTC. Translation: CAWSGQGGQNIQYF.

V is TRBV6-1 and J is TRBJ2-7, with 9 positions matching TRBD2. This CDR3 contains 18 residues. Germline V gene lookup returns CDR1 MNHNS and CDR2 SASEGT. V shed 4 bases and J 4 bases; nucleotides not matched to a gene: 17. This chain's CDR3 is CASSALRAGGPGSYEQYF. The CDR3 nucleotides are TGTGCCAGCAGTGCCCTGCGAGCGGGAGGACCCGGGAGTTACGAGCAGTACTTC.

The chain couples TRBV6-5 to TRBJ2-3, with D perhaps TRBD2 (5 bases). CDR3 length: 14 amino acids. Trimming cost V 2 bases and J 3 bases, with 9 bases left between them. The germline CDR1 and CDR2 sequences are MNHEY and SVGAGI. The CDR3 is CASSYKRETDTQYF. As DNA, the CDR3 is TGTGCCAGCAGTTACAAGAGGGAAACAGATACGCAGTATTTT.

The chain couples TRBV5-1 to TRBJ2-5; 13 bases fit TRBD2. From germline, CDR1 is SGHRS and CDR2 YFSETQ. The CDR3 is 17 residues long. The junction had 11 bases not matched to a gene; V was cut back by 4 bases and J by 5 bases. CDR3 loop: CASSGTSGRALGETQYF. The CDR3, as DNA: TGCGCCAGCAGCGGAACTAGCGGGAGGGCCTTAGGGGAGACCCAGTACTTC.

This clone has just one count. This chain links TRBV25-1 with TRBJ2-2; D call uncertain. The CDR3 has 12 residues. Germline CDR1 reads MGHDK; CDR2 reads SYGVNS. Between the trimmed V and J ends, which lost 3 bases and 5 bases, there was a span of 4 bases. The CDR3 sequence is CASSDLTGELFF. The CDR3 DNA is TGTGCCAGCAGTGACCTGACCGGGGAGCTGTTTTTT.

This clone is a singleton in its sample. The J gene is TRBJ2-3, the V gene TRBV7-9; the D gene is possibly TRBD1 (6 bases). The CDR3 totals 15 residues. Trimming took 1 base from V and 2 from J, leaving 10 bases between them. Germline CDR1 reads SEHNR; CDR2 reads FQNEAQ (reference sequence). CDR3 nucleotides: TGTGCCAGCAGCTTAGGTCAGGGGCTCACAGATACGCAGTATTTT. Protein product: CASSLGQGLTDTQYF. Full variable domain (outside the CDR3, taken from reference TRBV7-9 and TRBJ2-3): DTGVSQNPRHKITKRGQNVTFRCDPISEHNRLYWYRQTLGQGPEFLTYFQNEAQLEKSRLLSDRFSAERPKGSFSTLEIQRTEQGDSAMYLCASSLGQGLTDTQYFGPGTRLTVL.

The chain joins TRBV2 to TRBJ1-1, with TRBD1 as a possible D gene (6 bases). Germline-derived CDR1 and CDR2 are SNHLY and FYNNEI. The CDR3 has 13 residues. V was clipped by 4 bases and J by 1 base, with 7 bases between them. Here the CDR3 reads CASSVGANTEAFF. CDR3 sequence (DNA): TGTGCCAGCAGTGTGGGGGCGAACACTGAAGCTTTCTTT.

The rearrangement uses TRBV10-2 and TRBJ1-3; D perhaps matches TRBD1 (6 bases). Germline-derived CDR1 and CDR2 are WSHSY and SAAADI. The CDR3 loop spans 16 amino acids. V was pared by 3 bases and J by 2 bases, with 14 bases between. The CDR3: CASSETVGGTGNTIYF. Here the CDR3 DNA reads TGCGCCAGCAGTGAAACTGTAGGGGGAACTGGAAACACCATATATTTT.

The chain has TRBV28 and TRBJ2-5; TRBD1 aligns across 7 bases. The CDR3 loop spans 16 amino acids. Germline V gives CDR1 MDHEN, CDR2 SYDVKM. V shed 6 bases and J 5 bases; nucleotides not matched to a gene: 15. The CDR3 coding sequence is TGTGCCAGCAGCGGCCCAGGGAAGGGGGCATTGGAGACCCAGTACTTC. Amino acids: CASSGPGKGALETQYF.